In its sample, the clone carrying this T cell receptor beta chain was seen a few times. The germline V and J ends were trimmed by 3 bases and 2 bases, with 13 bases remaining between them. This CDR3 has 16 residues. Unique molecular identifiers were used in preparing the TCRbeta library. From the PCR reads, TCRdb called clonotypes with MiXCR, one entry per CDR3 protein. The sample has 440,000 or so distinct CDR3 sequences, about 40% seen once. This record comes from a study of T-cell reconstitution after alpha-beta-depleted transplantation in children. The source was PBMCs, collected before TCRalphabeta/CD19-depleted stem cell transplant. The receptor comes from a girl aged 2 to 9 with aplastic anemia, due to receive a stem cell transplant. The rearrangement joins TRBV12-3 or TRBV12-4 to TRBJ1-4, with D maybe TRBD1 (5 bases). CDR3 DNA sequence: TGTGCCAGCAGTTTGAGGGGAATGGTTACTAATGAAAAACTGTTTTTT. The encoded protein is CASSLRGMVTNEKLFF.